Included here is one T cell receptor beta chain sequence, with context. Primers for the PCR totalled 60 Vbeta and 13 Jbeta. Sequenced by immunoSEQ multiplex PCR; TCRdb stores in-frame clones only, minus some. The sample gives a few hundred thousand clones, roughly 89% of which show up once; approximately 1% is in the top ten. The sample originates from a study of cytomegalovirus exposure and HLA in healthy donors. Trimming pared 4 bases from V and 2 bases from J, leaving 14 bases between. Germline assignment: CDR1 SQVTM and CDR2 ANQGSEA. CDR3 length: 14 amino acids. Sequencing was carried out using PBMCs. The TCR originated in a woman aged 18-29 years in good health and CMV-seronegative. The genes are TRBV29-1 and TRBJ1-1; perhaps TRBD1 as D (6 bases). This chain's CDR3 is CSVVTGKTNTEAFF. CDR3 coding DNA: TGCAGCGTTGTAACAGGGAAAACTAACACTGAAGCTTTCTTT.